This is a list of T cell receptor beta chains from one sample in a study of blood T cell repertoires in COVID-19. Measured with immunoSEQ multiplex PCR; TCRdb has only the in-frame clones, and not every one. The repertoire has some 69,000 clones, approximately 89% of them found once; the top ten carry about 4.9%. The sequencing sample was made of peripheral blood. The source of these receptors is a woman aged 50 to 65 with active COVID-19. Each CDR3 is given with its conserved first and last residue. A D gene is named only where the DNA matches it firmly. Clone sizes are given selectively: once, few, many, or a class where the clone is expanded.

V: TRBV7-3; size: NA; D: TRBD1; J: TRBJ1-1; CDR3: CASSTGTGVSEAFF; DNA: TGTGCCAGCTCAACCGGGACAGGGGTCTCTGAAGCTTTCTTT
V: TRBV28; size: NA; D: NA; J: TRBJ1-5; CDR3: CASSLISGVHQPQHF; DNA: TGTGCCAGCAGCCTAATTTCGGGGGTTCATCAGCCCCAGCATTTT
V: TRBV6-5; size: NA; D: NA; J: TRBJ2-2; CDR3: CASRRTIAVTGELFF; DNA: TGTGCCAGCAGAAGAACCATAGCAGTTACCGGGGAGCTGTTTTTT
V: TRBV23-1; size: once; D: TRBD2; J: TRBJ2-1; CDR3: CASSQASGRDNEQFF; DNA: TGCGCCAGCAGTCAAGCCAGCGGGAGAGACAATGAGCAGTTCTTC
V: TRBV7-7; size: once; D: TRBD2; J: TRBJ2-5; CDR3: CASSRGLAGPQETQYF; DNA: TGTGCTAGCAGCCGGGGACTAGCGGGACCCCAAGAGACCCAGTACTTC
V: TRBV6-5; size: NA; D: NA; J: TRBJ1-1; CDR3: CASTSMGNTEAFF; DNA: TGTGCCAGCACTTCGATGGGCAACACTGAAGCTTTCTTT
V: TRBV5-1; size: NA; D: TRBD1; J: TRBJ2-7; CDR3: CASSYGQGMGEQYF; DNA: TGCGCCAGCAGCTACGGACAGGGGATGGGCGAGCAGTACTTC
V: TRBV28; size: NA; D: TRBD1; J: TRBJ1-2; CDR3: CASSSGQGSYGYTF; DNA: TGTGCCAGCAGTTCGGGACAGGGGTCCTATGGCTACACCTTC
V: TRBV9; size: NA; D: TRBD2; J: TRBJ2-1; CDR3: CASSVVLAGGSEQFF; DNA: TGTGCCAGCAGCGTTGTACTAGCGGGAGGTAGTGAGCAGTTCTTC
V: TRBV28; size: NA; D: NA; J: TRBJ2-2; CDR3: CASNGLDRMYTGELFF; DNA: TGTGCCAGCAATGGGTTAGACAGGATGTACACCGGGGAGCTGTTTTTT
V: TRBV28; size: NA; D: NA; J: TRBJ2-5; CDR3: CASSLGAGIYQETQYF; DNA: TGTGCCAGCAGTTTAGGAGCAGGGATTTACCAAGAGACCCAGTACTTC
V: TRBV9; size: NA; D: NA; J: TRBJ2-1; CDR3: CASSVGLSSYNEQFF; DNA: TGTGCCAGCAGCGTAGGTTTGAGCTCCTACAATGAGCAGTTCTTC
V: TRBV15; size: NA; D: NA; J: TRBJ2-5; CDR3: CATSPRDKETQYF; DNA: TGTGCCACCAGCCCACGGGACAAAGAGACCCAGTACTTC
V: TRBV30; size: NA; D: NA; J: TRBJ1-1; CDR3: CAWSTLDRGGGEAFF; DNA: TGTGCCTGGAGTACTCTTGACCGCGGAGGAGGGGAAGCTTTCTTT
V: TRBV5-6; size: NA; D: TRBD2; J: TRBJ2-7; CDR3: CASSLLAGAGEQYF; DNA: TGTGCCAGCAGCTTGTTAGCGGGAGCTGGAGAGCAGTACTTC
V: TRBV5-1; size: NA; D: NA; J: TRBJ2-1; CDR3: CASTIGPLGGNEQFF; DNA: TGCGCCAGCACCATCGGCCCTTTGGGGGGCAATGAGCAGTTCTTC
V: TRBV5-1; size: NA; D: TRBD1; J: TRBJ1-2; CDR3: CASSLGQVYQANYGYTF; DNA: TGCGCCAGCAGCCTCGGACAGGTGTATCAGGCTAACTATGGCTACACCTTC
V: TRBV10-2; size: NA; D: TRBD2; J: TRBJ2-1; CDR3: CASSGLASSYNEQFF; DNA: TGCGCCAGCAGTGGACTAGCGAGCTCCTACAATGAGCAGTTCTTC
V: TRBV29-1; size: once; D: TRBD2; J: TRBJ2-1; CDR3: CSVAPGLARINEQFF; DNA: TGCAGCGTTGCCCCGGGACTAGCGAGAATCAATGAGCAGTTCTTC
V: TRBV5-1; size: NA; D: NA; J: TRBJ2-5; CDR3: CASYLGAVGETQYF; DNA: TGCGCCAGCTACTTAGGGGCCGTGGGGGAGACCCAGTACTTC
V: TRBV5-1; size: NA; D: TRBD1; J: TRBJ1-5; CDR3: CASSLDRTGGQPQHF; DNA: TGCGCCAGCAGCTTGGACCGGACAGGCGGTCAGCCCCAGCATTTT
V: TRBV4-1; size: NA; D: NA; J: TRBJ1-1; CDR3: CASSQGGHGGNTEAFF; DNA: TGCGCCAGCAGCCAAGGGGGTCATGGAGGGAACACTGAAGCTTTCTTT
V: TRBV6-6; size: NA; D: NA; J: TRBJ1-5; CDR3: CASRIRDQPQHF; DNA: TGTGCCAGCAGGATCAGGGATCAGCCCCAGCATTTT
V: TRBV5-5; size: NA; D: NA; J: TRBJ1-2; CDR3: CASSLGQYRLSPYGYTF; DNA: TGTGCCAGCAGCCTAGGACAGTACCGTCTCTCTCCCTATGGCTACACCTTC
V: TRBV3-1/TRBV3-2; size: once; D: NA; J: TRBJ1-6; CDR3: CASSQEIAAPLHF; DNA: TGTGCCAGCAGCCAAGAAATAGCGGCACCCCTCCACTTT
V: TRBV3-1/TRBV3-2; size: once; D: NA; J: TRBJ1-2; CDR3: CASSPQINYGYTF; DNA: TGTGCCAGCAGCCCCCAGATAAACTATGGCTACACCTTC
V: TRBV5-1; size: once; D: NA; J: TRBJ2-5; CDR3: CASSFRGQETQYF; DNA: TGCGCCAGCAGCTTCAGAGGTCAAGAGACCCAGTACTTC
V: TRBV24-1; size: NA; D: NA; J: TRBJ2-5; CDR3: CATSGGGTPGMETQYF; DNA: TGTGCCACCAGTGGCGGCGGGACTCCTGGGATGGAGACCCAGTACTTC
V: TRBV7-9; size: NA; D: NA; J: TRBJ2-5; CDR3: CASTQGGEGESETQYF; DNA: TGTGCCAGCACCCAAGGGGGTGAGGGAGAATCGGAGACCCAGTACTTC
V: TRBV13; size: NA; D: TRBD1; J: TRBJ1-1; CDR3: CASSRGQVRGTEAFF; DNA: TGTGCCAGCAGCAGGGGACAGGTCAGGGGCACTGAAGCTTTCTTT
V: TRBV27; size: NA; D: NA; J: TRBJ1-6; CDR3: CASTGGNNSPLHF; DNA: TGTGCCAGCACGGGGGGTAATAATTCACCCCTCCACTTT
V: TRBV18; size: NA; D: NA; J: TRBJ2-2; CDR3: CASSPGAGRELFF; DNA: TGTGCCAGCTCACCAGGGGCAGGAAGGGAGCTGTTTTTT
V: TRBV6-5; size: once; D: TRBD2; J: TRBJ2-1; CDR3: CASRSSGGTYNEQFF; DNA: TGTGCCAGCAGGTCTAGCGGGGGAACCTACAATGAGCAGTTCTTC
V: TRBV5-1; size: NA; D: NA; J: TRBJ2-3; CDR3: CASSLGPQGGDTQYF; DNA: TGCGCCAGCAGCTTAGGGCCGCAGGGTGGGGATACGCAGTATTTT
V: TRBV7-3; size: NA; D: NA; J: TRBJ1-5; CDR3: CASSAGIGQPQHF; DNA: TGTGCCAGCAGCGCCGGGATTGGGCAGCCCCAGCATTTT
V: TRBV19; size: NA; D: TRBD1; J: TRBJ1-3; CDR3: CASTSLGTGLSGNTIYF; DNA: TGTGCCAGTACTTCACTCGGGACAGGACTCTCTGGAAACACCATATATTTT
V: TRBV15; size: NA; D: TRBD2; J: TRBJ2-3; CDR3: CATTPGLERADTQYF; DNA: TGTGCCACGACCCCTGGACTAGAGAGAGCGGATACGCAGTATTTT
V: TRBV2; size: NA; D: NA; J: TRBJ1-3; CDR3: CASRPQGGSGNTIYF; DNA: TGTGCCAGCAGGCCTCAGGGTGGTTCCGGAAACACCATATATTTT
V: TRBV7-9; size: once; D: NA; J: TRBJ2-5; CDR3: CASSRGGAGALETQYF; DNA: TGTGCCAGCAGCCGGGGTGGTGCAGGAGCGTTGGAGACCCAGTACTTC
V: TRBV7-3; size: NA; D: TRBD1; J: TRBJ1-2; CDR3: CASSSGTGSGYTF; DNA: TGTGCCAGCAGCTCCGGGACAGGGAGCGGCTACACCTTC
V: TRBV5-6; size: NA; D: TRBD1; J: TRBJ2-7; CDR3: CASGGQSHRSYEQYF; DNA: TGTGCCAGCGGGGGACAGAGCCATCGCTCCTACGAGCAGTACTTC
V: TRBV10-1; size: few; D: NA; J: TRBJ2-7; CDR3: CASSRDSYEQYF; DNA: TGCGCCAGCAGCCGGGACTCCTACGAGCAGTACTTC
V: TRBV10-1; size: NA; D: TRBD2; J: TRBJ2-7; CDR3: CASSGASGRTEQYF; DNA: TGCGCCAGCAGTGGTGCTAGCGGGAGGACCGAGCAGTACTTC
V: TRBV25-1; size: once; D: NA; J: TRBJ2-3; CDR3: CASSEGWTREYF; DNA: TGTGCCAGCAGTGAAGGCTGGACACGAGAGTATTTT
V: TRBV20-1; size: NA; D: NA; J: TRBJ1-1; CDR3: CSATGTPEAFF; DNA: TGCAGTGCAACCGGGACACCAGAAGCTTTCTTT
V: TRBV19; size: NA; D: TRBD1; J: TRBJ2-6; CDR3: CASTVGTALSGANVLTF; DNA: TGTGCCAGTACCGTTGGGACAGCCCTCTCTGGGGCCAACGTCCTGACTTTC